The 16 T cell receptor beta chains listed next were all sequenced from one sample in a study of cytomegalovirus exposure and HLA in healthy donors. The PCR ran on 60 Vbeta and 13 Jbeta primers. The repertoire was sequenced with immunoSEQ multiplex PCR; TCRdb's copy has only in-frame clones and lacks some. The table shows fewer than 200,000 clones, with more than 80% occurring only once. Sequenced: PBMCs. These receptors were collected from a woman aged 18-29 years in good health and CMV-seronegative.

This chain links TRBV2 with TRBJ2-7; the match to TRBD1 covers 9 bases. The CDR3 has 15 residues. After removal of 5 bases from V and 4 bases from J, the junction contained 9 bases not matched to a gene. CDR1 is SNHLY, CDR2 FYNNEI, per germline. CDR3 coding DNA: TGTGCCAGCAGTCGCGGGACAGGGCTTGGATACGAGCAGTACTTC. This encodes CASSRGTGLGYEQYF.

J is TRBJ1-1 and V is TRBV7-3; D unresolved. CDR1 SGHTA and CDR2 FQGTGA come from the germline V gene. CDR3 length: 15 residues. Trimming stripped 2 bases from V and 0 bases from J, with 10 bases between. For the CDR3, the DNA is TGTGCCAGCAGCTTATGGTCGGGTTTGAACACTGAAGCTTTCTTT. Its protein is CASSLWSGLNTEAFF.

V is TRBV9 and J is TRBJ2-3; the D gene is possibly TRBD1 (6 bases). Trimming pared 0 bases from V and 2 bases from J, leaving 16 bases between. Germline V CDR1 and CDR2: SGDLS, YYNGEE. The CDR3 spans 17 residues. As DNA, the CDR3 is TGTGCCAGCAGCGTAGAGATAGCGAAGGGGGTCACAGATACGCAGTATTTT. Encoded protein: CASSVEIAKGVTDTQYF.

This chain connects TRBV6-1 to TRBJ2-2; 9 positions match TRBD2. Looked up from germline, CDR1 is MNHNS and CDR2 is SASEGT. This CDR3 has 14 residues. Trimming cost V 10 bases and J 4 bases; bases outside gene matches: 7. CDR3 protein: CATLRLAATGELFF. CDR3 nucleotide sequence: TGTGCCACCCTTAGACTAGCGGCCACCGGGGAGCTGTTTTTT.

V usage is TRBV28 and J usage is TRBJ2-2, with D unclear. Between the trimmed V and J ends, which lost 3 bases and 0 bases, there was a span of 8 bases. This CDR3 has 15 residues. CDR1 and CDR2 from the germline V gene are MDHEN and SYDVKM. The CDR3 DNA follows: TGTGCCAGCAGTTTGTCGTCGGCGAACACCGGGGAGCTGTTTTTT. This codes for CASSLSSANTGELFF. Supplemented by reference TRBV28 and TRBJ2-2, the full variable domain reads DVKVTQSSRYLVKRTGEKVFLECVQDMDHENMFWYRQDPGLGLRLIYFSYDVKMKEKGDIPEGYSVSREKKERFSLILESASTNQTSMYLCASSLSSANTGELFFGEGSRLTVL.

V is TRBV6-1 and J is TRBJ1-5; 8 nucleotides agree with TRBD1. J was trimmed by 6 bases and V by 6 bases; bases with no gene match: 10. The CDR3 length is 15 residues. Germline V gene sequence: CDR1 MNHNS, CDR2 SASEGT. In DNA, the CDR3 is TGTGCCAGCAGCTATACAGGGGGATTGGCTCAGCCCCAGCATTTT. Its protein product is CASSYTGGLAQPQHF.

The CDR3 spells CASSLGGREQYF. CDR3 bases: TGCGCCAGCAGCTTGGGCGGGAGGGAGCAGTACTTC. This chain uses TRBV5-1 with TRBJ2-7; TRBD2 agrees at 8 bases. The V and J ends lost 0 bases and 7 bases, in that order; junction bases with no gene match: 0. Germline-derived CDR1 and CDR2 are SGHRS and YFSETQ. The CDR3 runs 12 residues.

The V call is TRBV27, the J call TRBJ1-1; D is uncertain. Trimming cost V 2 bases and J 3 bases, with 7 bases left between them. Germline CDR1 is MNHEY and CDR2 is SMNVEV (reference sequence). The CDR3 is 13 residues long. In DNA, the CDR3 is TGTGCCAGCAGTTTAGGAGATGACACTGAAGCTTTCTTT. It yields the protein CASSLGDDTEAFF.

The J gene is TRBJ2-7, the V gene TRBV5-1; D perhaps matches TRBD1 (6 bases). The germline V gene encodes CDR1 SGHRS and CDR2 YFSETQ. V was pared by 2 bases and J by 3 bases, with 12 bases between. This CDR3 is built from 14 residues. The CDR3 region is CASSFDRPGYEQYF. The CDR3 DNA reads TGCGCCAGCAGCTTTGACAGGCCAGGCTACGAGCAGTACTTC.

V gene TRBV2 combines with J gene TRBJ2-1, with TRBD2 matching over 7 bases. The V segment lost 7 bases and the J segment 4 bases; nucleotides outside the gene matches: 4. The CDR3 loop spans 13 amino acids. Germline V gene sequence: CDR1 SNHLY, CDR2 FYNNEI. This CDR3 reads CASKAGAYNEQFF. The CDR3 DNA follows: TGTGCCAGCAAGGCGGGAGCGTACAATGAGCAGTTCTTC.

This clone showed up just once. The chain uses TRBV14 and TRBJ2-7, with D tentatively TRBD1 (6 bases). This CDR3 is 15 amino acids long. Trimming left V 4 bases short and J 2 bases short, with 15 bases between. Germline V gene data show CDR1 as SGHDN and CDR2 as FVKESK. CDR3 nucleotides: TGTGCCAGCAGCCCCAGGGGAAGGGGCCCCTACGAGCAGTACTTC. This translates into CASSPRGRGPYEQYF.

This chain connects TRBV5-1 to TRBJ2-3; possibly TRBD2 for D (6 bases). In germline, CDR1 is SGHRS, CDR2 YFSETQ. V was cut by 2 bases and J by 0 bases, with 10 bases left in between. The CDR3 spans 15 residues. The CDR3 here is CASSFRGTSTDTQYF. For the CDR3, the DNA is TGCGCCAGCAGCTTCCGCGGGACCAGCACAGATACGCAGTATTTT.

The chain employs TRBV27 and TRBJ1-1; TRBD1 might be the D (5 bases). Germline CDR1 and CDR2: MNHEY and SMNVEV (reference sequence). The CDR3 sequence is 15 residues long. Trimming removed 5 bases at V and 4 bases at J, with 17 bases between. The CDR3 here is CASSRDWTFSTEAFF. The CDR3 DNA reads TGTGCCAGCAGTAGGGACTGGACCTTTAGCACTGAAGCTTTCTTT.

This sequence joins TRBV18 and TRBJ2-4; D remains ambiguous. This CDR3 region has 18 residues. Trimming removed 2 bases from V and 0 bases from J, with 17 bases in between. Germline CDR1 is KGHSH and CDR2 is LQKENI. The CDR3 coding sequence is TGTGCCAGCTCACCAAACATAGTAGGAGTACTAGCCAAAAACATTCAGTACTTC. Amino acids: CASSPNIVGVLAKNIQYF.

This clone was counted between two and nine times. The chain employs TRBV6-1 and TRBJ1-1; 7 nucleotides agree with TRBD1. The germline V gene has CDR1 MNHNS and CDR2 SASEGT. Trimming at V came to 5 bases and at J to 0 bases, leaving 6 bases not matched to a gene. The CDR3 consists of 15 residues. The CDR3 region is CASSHTGQMNTEAFF. The CDR3 DNA is TGTGCCAGCAGTCATACGGGACAGATGAACACTGAAGCTTTCTTT.

The chain links TRBV6-1 to TRBJ2-3; 7 bases agree with TRBD2. The V and J ends lost 4 bases and 4 bases, in that order; junction bases with no gene match: 8. The CDR3 extends over 15 amino acids. The V gene's germline CDR1 is MNHNS and CDR2 SASEGT. The DNA for the CDR3 is TGTGCCAGCAGTGGACGTGCGGGGGTAGCAGATACGCAGTATTTT. It translates to CASSGRAGVADTQYF.